Listed below are T cell receptor beta chains from one sample, sequenced in a study of low-dose radiotherapy and immunotherapy resistance in tumors. TCRdb reprocessed the reads with MiXCR, giving one entry per CDR3 protein. The table has tens of thousands of distinct CDR3 sequences, 25% seen once; the top ten hold around 5%. The specimen was PBMCs, collected before treatment. The receptor set was obtained from a male donor with prostate cancer. Both conserved end residues are part of each CDR3. Fields, in order: clone size, D gene, V gene, CDR3 length, J gene, CDR3 DNA, CDR3 protein. The D gene is left open where the match is weak. Clone size is not always given. Where it is, it says once, few, many or a class for expanded clones.

clone size: many; D gene: TRBD1; V gene: TRBV28; CDR3 length: 15; J gene: TRBJ1-2; CDR3 DNA: TGTGCCAGCAGTTTCGCGGACAGGGACGATGATGGCTACACCTTC; CDR3 protein: CASSFADRDDDGYTF
clone size: few; D gene: TRBD1; V gene: TRBV5-1; CDR3 length: 15; J gene: TRBJ2-1; CDR3 DNA: TGCGCCAGCAGCTTTCGACAGGGTCCCGTAAATGAGCAGTTCTTC; CDR3 protein: CASSFRQGPVNEQFF
clone size: many; D gene: TRBD2; V gene: TRBV5-1; CDR3 length: 15; J gene: TRBJ2-1; CDR3 DNA: TGCGCCAGCAGCGTGAGCGGGGGGCTCTACAATGAGCAGTTCTTC; CDR3 protein: CASSVSGGLYNEQFF
clone size: once; D gene: .; V gene: TRBV28; CDR3 length: 12; J gene: TRBJ2-5; CDR3 DNA: TGTGCCAGCGCAACGGGGCTAGAGACCCAGTACTTC; CDR3 protein: CASATGLETQYF
clone size: few; D gene: .; V gene: TRBV18; CDR3 length: 13; J gene: TRBJ1-1; CDR3 DNA: TGTGCCAGCTCACCTCCCTTCACTGGTGAAGCTTTCTTT; CDR3 protein: CASSPPFTGEAFF
clone size: many; D gene: .; V gene: TRBV10-3; CDR3 length: 14; J gene: TRBJ2-1; CDR3 DNA: TGTGCCATCAGTGGTCCTTCCCTGGGGTATGAGCAGTTCTTC; CDR3 protein: CAISGPSLGYEQFF
clone size: few; D gene: .; V gene: TRBV20-1; CDR3 length: 15; J gene: TRBJ1-1; CDR3 DNA: TGCAGTGCTAGGGGGTTGGGAAGAATGAACACTGAAGCTTTCTTT; CDR3 protein: CSARGLGRMNTEAFF
clone size: many; D gene: .; V gene: TRBV28; CDR3 length: 16; J gene: TRBJ2-1; CDR3 DNA: TGTGCCAGCAGTCCCGGGGGAGGTGCCTCCTACAATGAGCAGTTCTTC; CDR3 protein: CASSPGGGASYNEQFF
clone size: medium-sized; D gene: .; V gene: TRBV5-1; CDR3 length: 15; J gene: TRBJ2-7; CDR3 DNA: TGCGCCAGCAGCGCATCCGGGACGGGGATGGGGGAGCAGTACTTC; CDR3 protein: CASSASGTGMGEQYF
clone size: many; D gene: .; V gene: TRBV12-3/TRBV12-4; CDR3 length: 12; J gene: TRBJ2-7; CDR3 DNA: TGTGCCAGCAGCCGGGACCTCTTGGAGCAGTACTTC; CDR3 protein: CASSRDLLEQYF
clone size: .; D gene: .; V gene: TRBV3-1; CDR3 length: 13; J gene: TRBJ1-1; CDR3 DNA: TGTGCCAGCAGCCAAGGGGTGAGCACTGAAGCTTTCTTT; CDR3 protein: CASSQGVSTEAFF
clone size: .; D gene: .; V gene: TRBV6-5; CDR3 length: 14; J gene: TRBJ1-1; CDR3 DNA: TGTGCCAGCAGTCCTCTAAGAATGGGAACTGAAGCTTTCTTT; CDR3 protein: CASSPLRMGTEAFF
clone size: .; D gene: TRBD2; V gene: TRBV20-1; CDR3 length: 14; J gene: TRBJ2-7; CDR3 DNA: TGCAGTGCTACCCCCGGGACTAGCGGCTACGAGCAGTACTTC; CDR3 protein: CSATPGTSGYEQYF
clone size: many; D gene: .; V gene: TRBV19; CDR3 length: 14; J gene: TRBJ2-3; CDR3 DNA: TGTGCCAGTAGTGACGGGACACTCACAGATACGCAGTATTTT; CDR3 protein: CASSDGTLTDTQYF
clone size: .; D gene: .; V gene: TRBV5-7; CDR3 length: 14; J gene: TRBJ2-1; CDR3 DNA: TGTGCCAGCAGCTTGGGACAGGATCTCAATGAGCAGTTCTTC; CDR3 protein: CASSLGQDLNEQFF
clone size: many; D gene: TRBD1; V gene: TRBV5-1; CDR3 length: 16; J gene: TRBJ1-6; CDR3 DNA: TGCGCCAGCAGCTTGGCCGGGACAGCGTATAATTCACCCCTCCACTTT; CDR3 protein: CASSLAGTAYNSPLHF